A single sample is the source of the 27 T cell receptor beta chains below, sequenced in a study of T cell repertoires and HLA-DP antigens. Repertoires were generated with immunoSEQ multiplex PCR, while TCRdb's copy carries only in-frame clones and drops some. The data contain about 120,000 clones, 92% of them seen just once; the ten biggest clones take up over 0.25%. No antigen has been assigned to these receptors. Specimen: CD4+ T cells from PBMCs. All receptors derive from a woman between 18 and 30 years old in good health and CMV-seronegative.

V gene TRBV28 combines with J gene TRBJ1-5; D is unclear. Trimming took off 3 bases at V and 11 bases at J, with 14 bases between the two ends. CDR1 MDHEN and CDR2 SYDVKM come from the germline V gene. The CDR3 covers 13 residues. CDR3: CASSLAGLGSQHF. Written as DNA, the CDR3 is TGTGCCAGCAGTTTGGCCGGGTTGGGGTCCCAGCATTTT. Full variable domain (missing parts from reference TRBV28 and TRBJ1-5): DVKVTQSSRYLVKRTGEKVFLECVQDMDHENMFWYRQDPGLGLRLIYFSYDVKMKEKGDIPEGYSVSREKKERFSLILESASTNQTSMYLCASSLAGLGSQHFGDGTRLSIL.

In its sample, this clone was seen once. The chain combines TRBV7-9 with TRBJ1-1; tentatively, D is TRBD1 (5 bases). Trimming removed 5 bases from V and 4 bases from J, with 11 bases in between. Germline values: CDR1 SEHNR, CDR2 FQNEAQ (reference sequence). The length of the CDR3 is 13 residues. The CDR3 coding sequence is TGTGCCAGCAGCCCCCAAGGGACCACTGAAGCTTTCTTT. Its translation is CASSPQGTTEAFF. The full variable domain, rest sourced from reference TRBV7-9 and TRBJ1-1, is DTGVSQNPRHKITKRGQNVTFRCDPISEHNRLYWYRQTLGQGPEFLTYFQNEAQLEKSRLLSDRFSAERPKGSFSTLEIQRTEQGDSAMYLCASSPQGTTEAFFGQGTRLTVV.

The chain is built from TRBV29-1 and TRBJ1-1; unclear D gene. The CDR3 totals 13 residues. V lost 1 base and J lost 0, with 6 bases in between. Germline V gene lookup returns CDR1 SQVTM and CDR2 ANQGSEA. The CDR3 DNA sequence: TGCAGCGTTGAAGTGGTCTTGAACACTGAAGCTTTCTTT. The encoded protein is CSVEVVLNTEAFF.

V and J are TRBV7-2 and TRBJ2-7; 8 positions agree with TRBD1. V was pared by 1 base and J by 6 bases, with 8 bases of the junction left unmatched. CDR3 length: 15 amino acids. CDR1 and CDR2 (germline): SGHTA, FQGNSA. The CDR3 nucleotides are TGTGCCAGCAGCTTAGGGTGGCAGGGGGCGGGCGAGCAGTACGTC. Translating it yields CASSLGWQGAGEQYV.

This clone was seen once. This chain links TRBV5-1 with TRBJ2-3; D gene unclear. Germline assignment: CDR1 SGHRS and CDR2 YFSETQ. V was trimmed by 0 bases and J by 7 bases, leaving 6 bases between them. The CDR3 contains 12 residues. In DNA, the CDR3 is TGCGCCAGCAGCTTGGTCCCCTATACGCAGTATTTT. The encoded protein is CASSLVPYTQYF. The variable domain in full, completed from reference TRBV5-1 and TRBJ2-3, reads KAGVTQTPRYLIKTRGQQVTLSCSPISGHRSVSWYQQTPGQGLQFLFEYFSETQRNKGNFPGRFSGRQFSNSRSEMNVSTLELGDSALYLCASSLVPYTQYFGPGTRLTVL.

The chain has TRBV11-2 and TRBJ2-3; TRBD1 might be the D (5 bases). This CDR3 has 16 amino acids. Germline assignment: CDR1 SGHAT and CDR2 FQNNGV. Trimming removed 5 bases at V and 3 bases at J, with 18 bases between. As DNA, the CDR3 is TGTGCCAGCAGCCGACGGTGGGGCGCTGGAACAGATACGCAGTATTTT. Translating gives CASSRRWGAGTDTQYF. The full variable domain, its missing parts supplied by reference TRBV11-2 and TRBJ2-3, is EAGVAQSPRYKIIEKRQSVAFWCNPISGHATLYWYQQILGQGPKLLIQFQNNGVVDDSQLPKDRFSAERLKGVDSTLKIQPAKLEDSAVYLCASSRRWGAGTDTQYFGPGTRLTVL.

This chain links TRBV18 with TRBJ2-5; TRBD2 might be the D (6 bases). Germline assignment: CDR1 KGHSH and CDR2 LQKENI. This CDR3 has 15 residues. The V end was cut by 0 bases, the J end by 5 bases, with 13 bases between. The DNA for the CDR3 is TGTGCCAGCTCACCACCGGGCAGGGCGGGGGAGACCCAGTACTTC. As protein: CASSPPGRAGETQYF.

The J gene is TRBJ1-6, the V gene TRBV9; possibly TRBD1 for D (6 bases). Per the germline V gene, CDR1 is SGDLS and CDR2 is YYNGEE. This CDR3 contains 13 residues. Trimming cost V 3 bases and J 10 bases, with 11 bases left between them. CDR3 sequence reads: CASSARGGSPLHF. The CDR3, as DNA: TGTGCCAGCAGCGCCAGGGGCGGATCACCCCTCCACTTT.

This chain links TRBV7-3 with TRBJ2-1; TRBD2 is a possible D gene (6 bases). This CDR3 is 15 amino acids long. The ends were cut back, 3 bases at V and 4 bases at J, with 13 bases in the middle. Germline CDR1 and CDR2: SGHTA and FQGTGA. CDR3 sequence: CASSFSRGDYNEQFF. The CDR3 DNA reads TGTGCCAGCAGCTTTTCCCGCGGGGATTACAATGAGCAGTTCTTC.

The V and J genes are TRBV5-1 and TRBJ2-5, with TRBD1 matching over 9 bases. With V trimmed by 1 base and J by 4 bases, 8 bases remained unmatched. CDR3 length: 16 residues. Per germline, CDR1 SGHRS and CDR2 YFSETQ. As DNA, the CDR3 is TGCGCCAGCAGCTTGTCTGGGACAGGGCGGCGAGAGACCCAGTACTTC. This sequence encodes CASSLSGTGRRETQYF.

The chain couples TRBV27 to TRBJ1-1, with TRBD1 matching 7 bases. The CDR3 is 16 residues long. In germline, CDR1 is MNHEY, CDR2 SMNVEV (reference sequence). V lost 6 bases to trimming and J lost 4 bases; unmatched junction nucleotides: 14. CDR3 region: CASSGGGGARSTEAFF. CDR3 bases: TGTGCCAGCAGCGGCGGAGGGGGCGCCCGATCCACTGAAGCTTTCTTT.

The chain couples TRBV18 to TRBJ1-5, with D perhaps TRBD1 (5 bases). The V and J ends lost 6 bases and 5 bases respectively, with 14 bases between them. Germline lookup yields CDR1 KGHSH and CDR2 LQKENI. CDR3 size: 14 residues. The DNA for the CDR3 is TGTGCCAGCTCCCGGGGGAGGGTCGATCAGCCCCAGCATTTT. Residues: CASSRGRVDQPQHF.

The rearrangement uses TRBV28 and TRBJ2-3; D remains ambiguous. The CDR3 totals 13 residues. The germline V gene encodes CDR1 MDHEN and CDR2 SYDVKM. V was shortened by 6 bases and J by 5 bases, with 12 bases between the two germline ends. CDR3 residues: CASSSNSVDTQYF. The CDR3, as DNA: TGTGCCAGCAGCTCAAACTCCGTAGATACGCAGTATTTT.

The chain uses TRBV2 and TRBJ1-2; TRBD1 agrees at 12 bases. V lost 7 bases and J lost 8; bases outside the gene matches: 20. Germline CDR1 is SNHLY and CDR2 is FYNNEI. This CDR3 is built from 18 residues. Here the CDR3 DNA reads TGTGCCAGCATCGGGCGGAGTAGGGACAGGGGGCTTTTGTTCGGCTACACCTTC. This translates into CASIGRSRDRGLLFGYTF.

DNA of the CDR3: TGCGCCAGCAGCTTTCCACAGGGTAGGCTGTTTTTT. Its translation is CASSFPQGRLFF. The J gene is TRBJ2-2, the V gene TRBV5-1; D is perhaps TRBD1 (6 bases). Trimming removed 2 bases from V and 13 bases from J, with 12 bases in between. The CDR3 runs 12 residues. Germline CDR1 SGHRS, CDR2 YFSETQ. Variable domain in full (rest from reference TRBV5-1 and TRBJ2-2): KAGVTQTPRYLIKTRGQQVTLSCSPISGHRSVSWYQQTPGQGLQFLFEYFSETQRNKGNFPGRFSGRQFSNSRSEMNVSTLELGDSALYLCASSFPQGRLFFGEGSRLTVL.

This chain connects TRBV4-1 to TRBJ2-3; TRBD1 agrees at 7 bases. The CDR3 loop spans 17 amino acids. V gave up 2 bases and J gave up 0 bases; unmatched junction bases: 8. Germline V CDR1 and CDR2: MGHRA, YSYEKL. Here the CDR3 reads CASSQQGTASSTDTQYF. The DNA for the CDR3 is TGCGCCAGCAGCCAACAAGGGACAGCCTCTAGCACAGATACGCAGTATTTT.

CDR3 DNA: TGTGCCAGCAGCAGACCGGGAGCCCTCGTAGGGCAGTACTTC. Translating gives CASSRPGALVGQYF. V usage is TRBV28 and J usage is TRBJ2-7; TRBD2 might be the D (6 bases). The ends were cut back, 6 bases at V and 9 bases at J, with 21 bases in the middle. Germline lookup yields CDR1 MDHEN and CDR2 SYDVKM. The CDR3 sequence is 14 residues long.

About this clone: This same CDR3 is encoded by further DNA sequences in the sample. The rearrangement joins TRBV18 to TRBJ2-1, with 9 bases aligning to TRBD1. The CDR3 length is 15 residues. J gave up 3 bases and V 0 bases, and 0 bases lay outside the gene matches. Germline CDR1 and CDR2: KGHSH and LQKENI. The DNA for the CDR3 is TGTGCCAGCTCACCACCGGGACAGGGCTACAATGAGCAGTTCTTC. Its protein product is CASSPPGQGYNEQFF.

The chain uses TRBV6-1 and TRBJ2-7; D unresolved. The CDR3 has 11 amino acids. Germline CDR1 and CDR2: MNHNS and SASEGT. Trimming left V 5 bases short and J 2 bases short, with 4 bases between. CDR3 sequence: CASSRTYEQYF. The CDR3 region has the DNA TGTGCCAGCAGTCGCACCTACGAGCAGTACTTC.

This chain joins TRBV6-5 and TRBJ2-7; TRBD2 might be the D (6 bases). V was shortened by 6 bases and J by 5 bases, with 17 bases between the two germline ends. CDR1 MNHEY and CDR2 SVGAGI come from the germline V gene. The CDR3 runs 14 residues. The CDR3 reads CASSRTSSLNEQYF. CDR3 bases: TGTGCCAGCAGCCGCACTAGCTCCCTAAACGAGCAGTACTTC.

V gene TRBV5-6 combines with J gene TRBJ1-2, with no clear D. CDR1 and CDR2 from the germline V gene are SGHDT and YYEEEE. The CDR3 has 14 residues. The V end lost 4 bases, the J end lost 2 bases, and 12 bases lay between the germline ends. In DNA form, the CDR3 reads TGTGCCAGCAGCCTTGGGCCGGGCAACTATGGCTACACCTTC. Amino acids: CASSLGPGNYGYTF.

This sequence joins TRBV6-1 and TRBJ1-5, with 8 bases aligning to TRBD1. The junction had 8 bases not matched to a gene; V was cut back by 4 bases and J by 3 bases. Per germline, CDR1 MNHNS and CDR2 SASEGT. This CDR3 is 16 amino acids long. CDR3 bases: TGTGCCAGCAGTGCAGGGGGCAGGGTCGACAATCAGCCCCAGCATTTT. Translated, it gives CASSAGGRVDNQPQHF.

This chain connects TRBV7-3 to TRBJ1-1, with 7 nucleotides matching TRBD1. The CDR3 is made up of 14 amino acids. The V and J ends lost 1 base and 4 bases, in that order; junction bases with no gene match: 3. From germline, CDR1 is SGHTA and CDR2 FQGTGA. The CDR3 protein is CASSLRGQFTEAFF. As DNA, the CDR3 is TGTGCCAGCAGCTTAAGGGGACAGTTCACTGAAGCTTTCTTT.

The J gene is TRBJ2-2, the V gene TRBV4-2; D is ambiguous. The CDR3 length is 15 residues. Trimming stripped 0 bases from V and 6 bases from J, with 11 bases between. Germline V gene data show CDR1 as LGHNA and CDR2 as YNFKEQ. The CDR3 sequence is CASSQDGRRAGELFF. CDR3 DNA: TGTGCCAGCAGCCAAGACGGTAGGCGCGCCGGGGAGCTGTTTTTT.

This clone is a singleton in its sample. The J gene is TRBJ2-4, the V gene TRBV6-1; D gene unclear. The CDR3 length is 13 residues. Per germline, CDR1 MNHNS and CDR2 SASEGT. Trimming removed 11 bases at V and 4 bases at J, with 15 bases between. As DNA, the CDR3 is TGTGCCTGGTTAAGACGGAAAAAAAACATTCAGTACTTC. Translation gives CAWLRRKKNIQYF.

V is TRBV7-2 and J is TRBJ1-1, with 8 bases fitting TRBD1. V was pared by 5 bases and J by 2 bases, with 7 bases of the junction left unmatched. Germline CDR1 SGHTA, CDR2 FQGNSA. The length of the CDR3 is 15 residues. CDR3 sequence: CASSQSPGGNTEAFF. The DNA for the CDR3 is TGTGCCAGCAGCCAATCACCAGGGGGCAACACTGAAGCTTTCTTT. Looking up the rest from reference TRBV7-2 and TRBJ1-1 gives the full variable domain: GAGVSQSPSNKVTEKGKDVELRCDPISGHTALYWYRQSLGQGLEFLIYFQGNSAPDKSGLPSDRFSAERTGGSVSTLTIQRTQQEDSAVYLCASSQSPGGNTEAFFGQGTRLTVV.

The chain is built from TRBV2 and TRBJ1-2; TRBD1 matches at 8 bases. After removal of 5 bases from V and 4 bases from J, the junction contained 3 bases not matched to a gene. The CDR3 sequence is 13 residues long. Per the germline V gene, CDR1 is SNHLY and CDR2 is FYNNEI. The chain's CDR3 is CASSYQGAYGYTF. DNA of the CDR3: TGTGCCAGCAGTTACCAGGGGGCCTATGGCTACACCTTC.